The TCR beta chain described here comes from a study of blood T cell repertoires in COVID-19. Study as a whole: Both acute and convalescent COVID-19 samples were obtained from the United States, Italy and Spain. PBMCs, B-cell-depleted T cells, or T cells provided the cDNA or gDNA that made up the material.

Methods used by the authors: Reference gene primer amplification yielded estimated nucleated cell counts. Repertoires were generated with immunoSEQ multiplex PCR, while TCRdb's copy carries only in-frame clones and drops some. V, J and clone size are those of that table, while D and trimming were read from the DNA. The sample includes a few hundred thousand clones, 86% seen only once; the top ten take 6.2%. Germline V gives CDR1 LNHNV, CDR2 YYDKDF (reference sequence). The CDR3 consists of 16 residues. Between the trimmed V and J ends, which lost 4 bases and 0 bases, there was a span of 16 bases. Sequencing input: peripheral blood. The TCR comes from a man in his sixties with acute or convalescent COVID-19. The chain couples TRBV15 to TRBJ2-7; D perhaps matches TRBD1 (6 bases). The chain's CDR3 is CATSNRVGVDSYEQYF. CDR3 coding DNA: TGTGCCACCAGCAACAGGGTCGGGGTTGACTCCTACGAGCAGTACTTC.